This T cell receptor (beta chain) derives from a study of cytomegalovirus exposure and HLA in healthy donors. Findings and caveats of the study: In a later analysis, common viral pathogens appeared linked to several of the most significant clusters.

With respect to this clone: Its antigen is not identified.

Germline-derived CDR1 and CDR2 are MGHDK and SYGVNS. After removal of 4 bases from V and 3 bases from J, the junction contained 7 bases not matched to a gene. The CDR3 runs 15 residues. The PCR was carried out with 60 Vbeta primers and 13 Jbeta primers. Generated by immunoSEQ multiplex PCR, the TCRdb table keeps only in-frame clones and is missing some. Among more than 100,000 clones listed, 15% to 17% were seen once. This receptor was taken from a woman under 30 in good health and CMV-seronegative. This chain uses TRBV25-1 with TRBJ1-1; 8 bases are a match to TRBD1. Material: PBMCs. The CDR3 reads CASSAWTGTYTEAFF. CDR3 DNA: TGTGCCAGCAGTGCTTGGACAGGGACGTACACTGAAGCTTTCTTT.